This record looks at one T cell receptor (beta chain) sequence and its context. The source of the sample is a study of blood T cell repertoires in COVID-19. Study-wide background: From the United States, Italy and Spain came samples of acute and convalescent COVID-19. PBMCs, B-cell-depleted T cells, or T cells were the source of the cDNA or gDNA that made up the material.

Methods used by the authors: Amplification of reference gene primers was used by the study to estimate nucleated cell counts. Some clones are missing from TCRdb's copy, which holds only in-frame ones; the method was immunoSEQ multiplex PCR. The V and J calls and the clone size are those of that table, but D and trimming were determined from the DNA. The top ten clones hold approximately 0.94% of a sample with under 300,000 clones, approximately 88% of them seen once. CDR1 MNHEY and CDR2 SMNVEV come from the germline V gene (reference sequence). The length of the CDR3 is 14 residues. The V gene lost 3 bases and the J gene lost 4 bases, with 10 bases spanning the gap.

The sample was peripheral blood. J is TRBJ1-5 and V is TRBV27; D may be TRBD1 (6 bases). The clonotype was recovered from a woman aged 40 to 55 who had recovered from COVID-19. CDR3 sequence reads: CASSLQGTNQPQHF. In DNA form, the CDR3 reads TGTGCCAGCAGTTTGCAGGGGACAAATCAGCCCCAGCATTTT.